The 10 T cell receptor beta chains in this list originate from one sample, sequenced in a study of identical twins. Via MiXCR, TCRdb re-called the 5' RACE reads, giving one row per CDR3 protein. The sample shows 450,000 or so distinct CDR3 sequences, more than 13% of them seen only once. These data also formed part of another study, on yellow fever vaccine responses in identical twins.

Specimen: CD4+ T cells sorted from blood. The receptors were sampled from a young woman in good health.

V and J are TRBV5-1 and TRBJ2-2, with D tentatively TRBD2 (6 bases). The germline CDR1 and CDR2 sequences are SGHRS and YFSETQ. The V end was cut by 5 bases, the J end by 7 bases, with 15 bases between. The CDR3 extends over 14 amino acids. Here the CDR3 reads CASRKGLEGGELFF. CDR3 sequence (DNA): TGCGCCAGCAGAAAGGGACTTGAGGGCGGGGAGCTGTTTTTT.

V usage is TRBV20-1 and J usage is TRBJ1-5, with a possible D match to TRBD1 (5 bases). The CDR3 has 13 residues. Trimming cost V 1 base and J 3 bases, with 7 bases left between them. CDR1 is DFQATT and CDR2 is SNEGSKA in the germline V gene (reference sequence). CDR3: CSARAGINQPQHF. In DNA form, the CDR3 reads TGCAGTGCTAGAGCAGGGATCAATCAGCCCCAGCATTTT.

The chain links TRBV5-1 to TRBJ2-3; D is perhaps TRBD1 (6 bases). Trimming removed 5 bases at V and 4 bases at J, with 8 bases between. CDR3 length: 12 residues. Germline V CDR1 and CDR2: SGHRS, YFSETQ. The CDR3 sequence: CASRGASDTQYF. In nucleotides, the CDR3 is TGCGCCAGCAGGGGGGCTTCAGATACGCAGTATTTT.

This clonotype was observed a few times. The DNA of the CDR3 is TGTGCCACCAGCAGAGAAAAGGTCCGGAACACCGGGGAGCTGTTTTTT. It codes for CATSREKVRNTGELFF. The chain uses TRBV15 and TRBJ2-2; D gene unclear. The germline V gene has CDR1 LNHNV and CDR2 YYDKDF (reference sequence). Trimming removed 0 bases from V and 1 base from J, with 9 bases in between. The CDR3 extends over 16 amino acids.

CDR3 DNA: TGTGCCAGCAGCACCACCCCCGCCGGGCAGTACTTC. Translated, it gives CASSTTPAGQYF. The rearrangement uses TRBV7-9 and TRBJ2-7; D ambiguous. The CDR3 has 12 amino acids. Deletions cut 5 bases from V and 9 bases from J, with 14 bases between. Looked up from germline, CDR1 is SEHNR and CDR2 is FQNEAQ (reference sequence).

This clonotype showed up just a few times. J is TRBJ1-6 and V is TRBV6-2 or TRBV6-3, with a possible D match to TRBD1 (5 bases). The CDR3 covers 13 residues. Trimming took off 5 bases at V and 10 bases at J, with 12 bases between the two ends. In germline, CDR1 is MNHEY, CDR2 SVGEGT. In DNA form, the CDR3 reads TGTGCCAGCAGTCTGACAGTGGACTCACCCCTCCACTTT. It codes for CASSLTVDSPLHF.

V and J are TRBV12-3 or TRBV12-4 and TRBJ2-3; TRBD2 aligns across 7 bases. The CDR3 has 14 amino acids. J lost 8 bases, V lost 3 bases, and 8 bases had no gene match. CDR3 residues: CASSFGGGIGTQYF. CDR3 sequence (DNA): TGTGCCAGCAGTTTCGGGGGAGGGATAGGTACGCAGTATTTT.

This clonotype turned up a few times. The CDR3 loop is CASSPLRGYEQYF. DNA for the CDR3: TGCGCCAGCAGCCCTCTTAGGGGGTACGAGCAGTACTTC. The chain recombines TRBV5-1 with TRBJ2-7, with a weak D call TRBD1 (6 bases). The CDR3 loop spans 13 amino acids. Trimming removed 4 bases from V and 4 bases from J, with 12 bases in between. Per the germline V gene, CDR1 is SGHRS and CDR2 is YFSETQ.

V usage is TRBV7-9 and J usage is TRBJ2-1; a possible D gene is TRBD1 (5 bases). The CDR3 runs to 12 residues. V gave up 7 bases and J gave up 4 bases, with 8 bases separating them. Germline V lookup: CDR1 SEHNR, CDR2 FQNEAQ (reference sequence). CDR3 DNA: TGTGCCAGCACCACAGGTTACAATGAGCAGTTCTTC. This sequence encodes CASTTGYNEQFF.

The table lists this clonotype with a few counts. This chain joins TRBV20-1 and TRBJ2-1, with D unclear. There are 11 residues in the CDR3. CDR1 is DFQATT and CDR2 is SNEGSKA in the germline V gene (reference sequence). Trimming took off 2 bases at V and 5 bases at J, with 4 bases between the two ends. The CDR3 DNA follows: TGCAGTGCTAGACTTAACAATGAGCAGTTCTTC. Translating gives CSARLNNEQFF.